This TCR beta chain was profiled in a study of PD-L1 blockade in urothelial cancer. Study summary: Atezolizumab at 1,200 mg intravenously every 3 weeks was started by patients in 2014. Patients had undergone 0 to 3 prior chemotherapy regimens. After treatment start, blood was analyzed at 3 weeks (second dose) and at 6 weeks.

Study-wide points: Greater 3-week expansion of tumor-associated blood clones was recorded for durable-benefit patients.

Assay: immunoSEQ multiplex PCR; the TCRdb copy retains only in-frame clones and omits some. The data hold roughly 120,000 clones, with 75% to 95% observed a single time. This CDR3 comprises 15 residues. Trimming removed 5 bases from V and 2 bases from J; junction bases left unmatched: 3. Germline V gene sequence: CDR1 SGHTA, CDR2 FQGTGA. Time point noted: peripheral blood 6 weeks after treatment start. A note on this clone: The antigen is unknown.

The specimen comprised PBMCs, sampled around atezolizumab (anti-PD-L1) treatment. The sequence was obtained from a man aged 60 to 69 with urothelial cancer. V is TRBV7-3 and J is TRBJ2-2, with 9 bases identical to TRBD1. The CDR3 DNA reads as TGTGCCAGCAGCCAGGGACAGGGTAACACCGGGGAGCTGTTTTTT. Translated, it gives CASSQGQGNTGELFF.